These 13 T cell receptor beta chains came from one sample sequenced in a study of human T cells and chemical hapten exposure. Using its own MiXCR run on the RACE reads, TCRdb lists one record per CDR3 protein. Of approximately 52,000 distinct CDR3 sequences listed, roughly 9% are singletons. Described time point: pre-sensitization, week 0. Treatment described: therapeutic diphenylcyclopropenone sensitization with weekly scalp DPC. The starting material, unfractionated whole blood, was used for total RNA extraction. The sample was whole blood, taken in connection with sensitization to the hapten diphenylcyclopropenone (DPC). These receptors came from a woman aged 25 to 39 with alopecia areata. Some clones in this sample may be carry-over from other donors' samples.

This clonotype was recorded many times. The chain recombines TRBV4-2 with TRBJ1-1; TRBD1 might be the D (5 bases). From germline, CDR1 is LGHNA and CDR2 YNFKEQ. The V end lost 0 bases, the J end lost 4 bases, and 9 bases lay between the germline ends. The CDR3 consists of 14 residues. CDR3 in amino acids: CASSQDVGGTEAFF. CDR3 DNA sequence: TGTGCCAGCAGCCAAGATGTGGGGGGCACTGAAGCTTTCTTT.

The CDR3 sequence is CASSPSGRDLYDEAFF. CDR3 sequence (DNA): TGTGCCAGCAGCCCTAGTGGCAGGGACCTTTACGATGAAGCTTTCTTT. This chain links TRBV14 with TRBJ1-1, with a possible D match to TRBD1 (5 bases). The CDR3 extends over 16 amino acids. Trimming took 4 bases from V and 7 from J, leaving 22 bases between them. CDR1 and CDR2 from the germline V gene are SGHDN and FVKESK.

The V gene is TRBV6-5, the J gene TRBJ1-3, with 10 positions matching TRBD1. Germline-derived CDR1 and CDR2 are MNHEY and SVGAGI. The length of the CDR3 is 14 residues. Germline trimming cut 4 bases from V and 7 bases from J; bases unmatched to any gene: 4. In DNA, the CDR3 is TGTGCCAGCAGTTCCGACAGGGGGCTTAACACCATATATTTT. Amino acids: CASSSDRGLNTIYF.

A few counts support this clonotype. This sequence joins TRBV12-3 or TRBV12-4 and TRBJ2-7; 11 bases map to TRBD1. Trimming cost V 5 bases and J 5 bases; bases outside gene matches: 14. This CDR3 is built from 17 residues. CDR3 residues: CASSQDARRTGGHEQYF. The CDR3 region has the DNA TGTGCCAGCAGTCAGGATGCCCGGCGGACAGGGGGCCACGAGCAGTACTTC.

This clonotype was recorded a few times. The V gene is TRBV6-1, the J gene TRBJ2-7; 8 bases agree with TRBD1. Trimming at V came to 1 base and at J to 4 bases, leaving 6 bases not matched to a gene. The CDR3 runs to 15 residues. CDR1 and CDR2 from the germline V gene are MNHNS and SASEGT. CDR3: CASSEGPGQVYEQYF. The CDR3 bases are TGTGCCAGCAGTGAAGGGCCGGGACAGGTATACGAGCAGTACTTC.

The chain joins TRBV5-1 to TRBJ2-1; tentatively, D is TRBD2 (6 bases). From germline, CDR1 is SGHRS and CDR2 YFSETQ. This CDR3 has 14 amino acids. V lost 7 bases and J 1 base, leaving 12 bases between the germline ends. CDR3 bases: TGCGCCAGCTGCACGGGGGAATCCTACAATGAGCAGTTCTTC. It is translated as CASCTGESYNEQFF.

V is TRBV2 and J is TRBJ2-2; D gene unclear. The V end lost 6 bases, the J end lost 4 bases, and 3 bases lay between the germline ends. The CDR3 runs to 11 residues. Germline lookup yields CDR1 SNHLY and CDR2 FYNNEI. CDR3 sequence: CASRTTGELFF. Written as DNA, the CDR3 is TGTGCCAGCAGGACCACCGGGGAGCTGTTTTTT.

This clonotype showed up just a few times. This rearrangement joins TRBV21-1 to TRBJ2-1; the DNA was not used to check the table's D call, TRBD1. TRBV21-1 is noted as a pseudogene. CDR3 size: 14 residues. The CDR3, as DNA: TGTGCCAGCAGCGAACCCCGGGAGCACAATGAGCAGTTCTTC. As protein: CASSEPREHNEQFF.

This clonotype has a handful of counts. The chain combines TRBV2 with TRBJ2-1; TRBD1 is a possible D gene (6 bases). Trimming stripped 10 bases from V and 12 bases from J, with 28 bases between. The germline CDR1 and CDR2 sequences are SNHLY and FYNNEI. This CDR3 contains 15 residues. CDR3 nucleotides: TGTGCCACAAGTGAAGGGTTCGACAGGTTGATGGGGCAGTTCTTC. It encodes CATSEGFDRLMGQFF. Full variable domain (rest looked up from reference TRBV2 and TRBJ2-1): EPEVTQTPSHQVTQMGQEVILRCVPISNHLYFYWYRQILGQKVEFLVSFYNNEISEKSEIFDDQFSVERPDGSNFTLKIRSTKLEDSAMYFCATSEGFDRLMGQFFGPGTRLTVL.

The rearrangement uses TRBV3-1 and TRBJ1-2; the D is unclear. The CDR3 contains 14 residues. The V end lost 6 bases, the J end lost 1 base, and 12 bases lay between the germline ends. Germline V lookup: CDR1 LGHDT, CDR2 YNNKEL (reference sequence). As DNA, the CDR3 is TGTGCCAGCAGTTTTCGGACCGATAACTATGGCTACACCTTC. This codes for CASSFRTDNYGYTF.

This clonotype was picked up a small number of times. CDR3 residues: CASSYWVSGGAEDTQYF. In nucleotides, the CDR3 is TGCGCCAGCAGCTATTGGGTCAGCGGGGGGGCGGAAGATACGCAGTATTTT. The rearrangement uses TRBV5-1 and TRBJ2-3; 10 nucleotides agree with TRBD2. The CDR3 runs 17 residues. V lost 3 bases to trimming and J lost 5 bases; unmatched junction nucleotides: 12. Germline V gene lookup returns CDR1 SGHRS and CDR2 YFSETQ.

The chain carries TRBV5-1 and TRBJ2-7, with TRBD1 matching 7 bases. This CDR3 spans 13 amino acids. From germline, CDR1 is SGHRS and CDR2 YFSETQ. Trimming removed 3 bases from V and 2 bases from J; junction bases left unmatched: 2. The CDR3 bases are TGCGCCAGCAGCTCGGGACAGACCTACGAGCAGTACTTC. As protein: CASSSGQTYEQYF.

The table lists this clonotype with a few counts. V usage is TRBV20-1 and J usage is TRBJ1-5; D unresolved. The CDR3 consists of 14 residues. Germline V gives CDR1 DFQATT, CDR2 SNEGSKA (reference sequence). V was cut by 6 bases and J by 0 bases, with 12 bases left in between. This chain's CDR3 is CSAQTPDSNQPQHF. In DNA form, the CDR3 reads TGCAGTGCCCAGACTCCGGATAGCAATCAGCCCCAGCATTTT.